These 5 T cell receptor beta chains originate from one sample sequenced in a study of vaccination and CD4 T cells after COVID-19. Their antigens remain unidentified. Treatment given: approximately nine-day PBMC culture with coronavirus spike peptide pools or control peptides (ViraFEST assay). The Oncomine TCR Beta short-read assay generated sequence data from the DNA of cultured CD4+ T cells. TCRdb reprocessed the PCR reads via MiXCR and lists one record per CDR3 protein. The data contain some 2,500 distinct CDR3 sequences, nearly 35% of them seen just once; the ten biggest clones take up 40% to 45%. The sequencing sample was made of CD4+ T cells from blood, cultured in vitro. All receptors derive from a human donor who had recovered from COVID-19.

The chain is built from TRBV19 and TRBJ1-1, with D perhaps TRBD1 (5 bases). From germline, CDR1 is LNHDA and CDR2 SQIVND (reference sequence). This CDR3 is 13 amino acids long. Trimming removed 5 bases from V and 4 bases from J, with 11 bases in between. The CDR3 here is CASSEGVTTEAFF. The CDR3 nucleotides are TGTGCCAGTAGTGAAGGGGTGACCACTGAAGCTTTCTTT.

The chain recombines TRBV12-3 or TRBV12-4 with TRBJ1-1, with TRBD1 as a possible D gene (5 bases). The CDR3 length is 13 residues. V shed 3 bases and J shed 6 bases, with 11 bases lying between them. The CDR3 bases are TGTGCCAGCAGTTTCGGGGGTAGGGCTGAAGCTTTCTTT. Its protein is CASSFGGRAEAFF.

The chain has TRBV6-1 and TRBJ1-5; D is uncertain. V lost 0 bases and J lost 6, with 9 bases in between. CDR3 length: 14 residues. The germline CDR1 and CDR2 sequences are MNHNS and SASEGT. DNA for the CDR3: TGTGCCAGCAGTGAAGCGTTTTACGGTCAGCCCCAGCATTTT. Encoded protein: CASSEAFYGQPQHF.

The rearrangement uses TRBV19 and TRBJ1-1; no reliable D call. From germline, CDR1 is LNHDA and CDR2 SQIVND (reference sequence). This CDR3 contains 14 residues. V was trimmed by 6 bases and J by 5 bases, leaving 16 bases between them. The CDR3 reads CASSHPYGSTEAFF. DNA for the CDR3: TGTGCCAGTAGCCACCCATACGGGAGTACTGAAGCTTTCTTT.

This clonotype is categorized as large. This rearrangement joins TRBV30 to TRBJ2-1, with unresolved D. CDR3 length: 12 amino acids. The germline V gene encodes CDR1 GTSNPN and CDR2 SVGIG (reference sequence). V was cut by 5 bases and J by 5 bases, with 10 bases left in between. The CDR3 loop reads CAWAPGHNEQFF. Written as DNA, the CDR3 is TGTGCCTGGGCACCGGGCCACAATGAGCAGTTCTTC.